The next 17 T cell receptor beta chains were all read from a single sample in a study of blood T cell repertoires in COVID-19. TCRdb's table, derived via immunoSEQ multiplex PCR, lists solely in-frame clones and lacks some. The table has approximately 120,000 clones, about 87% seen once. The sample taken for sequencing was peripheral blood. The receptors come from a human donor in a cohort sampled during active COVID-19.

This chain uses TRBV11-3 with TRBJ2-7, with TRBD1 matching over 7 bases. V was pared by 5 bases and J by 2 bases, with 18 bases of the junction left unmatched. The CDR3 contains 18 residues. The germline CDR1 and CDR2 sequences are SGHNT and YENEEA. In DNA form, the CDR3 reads TGTGCCAGCAGCCCAACCCCCGGGACAGCTTCCGGGGCCTACGAGCAGTACTTC. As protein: CASSPTPGTASGAYEQYF.

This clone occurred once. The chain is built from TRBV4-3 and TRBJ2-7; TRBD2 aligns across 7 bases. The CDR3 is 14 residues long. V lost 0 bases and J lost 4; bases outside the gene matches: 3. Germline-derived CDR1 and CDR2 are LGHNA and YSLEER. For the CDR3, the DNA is TGCGCCAGCAGCCAAGATGCGGGAGATTACGAGCAGTACTTC. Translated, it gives CASSQDAGDYEQYF.

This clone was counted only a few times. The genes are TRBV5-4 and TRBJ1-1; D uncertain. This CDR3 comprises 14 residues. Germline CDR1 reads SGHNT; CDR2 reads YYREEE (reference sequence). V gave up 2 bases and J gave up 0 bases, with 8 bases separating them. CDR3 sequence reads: CASSFIAVNTEAFF. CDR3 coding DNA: TGTGCCAGCAGCTTTATCGCGGTGAACACTGAAGCTTTCTTT.

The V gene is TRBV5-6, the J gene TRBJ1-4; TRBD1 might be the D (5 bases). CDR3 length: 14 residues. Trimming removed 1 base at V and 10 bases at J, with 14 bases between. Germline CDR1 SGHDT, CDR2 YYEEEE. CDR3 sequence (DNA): TGTGCCAGCAGCTTGAGTCCGGGGGAAGGAAAACTGTTTTTT. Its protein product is CASSLSPGEGKLFF.

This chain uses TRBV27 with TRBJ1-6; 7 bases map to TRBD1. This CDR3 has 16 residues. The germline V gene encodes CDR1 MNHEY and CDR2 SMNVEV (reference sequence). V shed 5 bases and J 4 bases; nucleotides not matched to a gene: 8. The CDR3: CASSTLGQIYNSPLHF. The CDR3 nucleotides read TGTGCCAGCAGTACGCTGGGACAGATTTATAATTCACCCCTCCACTTT.

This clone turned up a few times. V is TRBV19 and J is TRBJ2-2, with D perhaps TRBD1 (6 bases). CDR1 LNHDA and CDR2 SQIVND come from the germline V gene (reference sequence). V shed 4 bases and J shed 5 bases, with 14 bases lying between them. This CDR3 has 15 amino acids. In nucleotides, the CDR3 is TGTGCCAGTAGTAGGACAGTATTCGGGACCGGGGAGCTGTTTTTT. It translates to CASSRTVFGTGELFF.

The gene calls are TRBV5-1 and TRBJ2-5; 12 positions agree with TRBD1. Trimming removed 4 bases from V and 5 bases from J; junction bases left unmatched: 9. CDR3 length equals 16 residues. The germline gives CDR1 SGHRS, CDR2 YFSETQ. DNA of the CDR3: TGCGCCAGCAGCGGGGGGGGGACAGGGGGCATGGAGACCCAGTACTTC. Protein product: CASSGGGTGGMETQYF.

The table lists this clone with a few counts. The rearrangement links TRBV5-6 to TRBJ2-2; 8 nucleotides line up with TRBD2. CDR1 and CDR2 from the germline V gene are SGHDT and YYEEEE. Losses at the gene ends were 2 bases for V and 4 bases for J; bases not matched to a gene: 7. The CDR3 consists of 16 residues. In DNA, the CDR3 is TGTGCCAGCAGCTTCGCGGTAGCGGGGATCACCGGGGAGCTGTTTTTT. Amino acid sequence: CASSFAVAGITGELFF.

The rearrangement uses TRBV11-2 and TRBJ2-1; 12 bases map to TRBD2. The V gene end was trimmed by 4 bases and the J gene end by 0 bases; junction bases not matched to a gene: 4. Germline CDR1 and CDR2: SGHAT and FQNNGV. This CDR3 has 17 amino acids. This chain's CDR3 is CASSSWTSGASYNEQFF. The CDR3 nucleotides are TGTGCCAGCAGCTCCTGGACTAGCGGGGCCTCCTACAATGAGCAGTTCTTC.

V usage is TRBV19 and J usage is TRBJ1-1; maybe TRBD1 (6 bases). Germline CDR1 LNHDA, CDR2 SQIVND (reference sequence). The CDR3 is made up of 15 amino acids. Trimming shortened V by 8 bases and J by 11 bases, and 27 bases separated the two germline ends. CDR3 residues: CASPLRKQGRLRAFF. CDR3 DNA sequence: TGTGCCAGTCCCCTTCGAAAACAGGGACGGTTGCGGGCTTTCTTT.

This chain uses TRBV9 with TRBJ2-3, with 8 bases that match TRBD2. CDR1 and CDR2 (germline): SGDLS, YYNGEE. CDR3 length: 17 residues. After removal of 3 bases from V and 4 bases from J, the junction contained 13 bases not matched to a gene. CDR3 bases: TGTGCCAGCAGCGCCCAACCTGCGGGAGGCCGAGCAGATACGCAGTATTTT. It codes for CASSAQPAGGRADTQYF.

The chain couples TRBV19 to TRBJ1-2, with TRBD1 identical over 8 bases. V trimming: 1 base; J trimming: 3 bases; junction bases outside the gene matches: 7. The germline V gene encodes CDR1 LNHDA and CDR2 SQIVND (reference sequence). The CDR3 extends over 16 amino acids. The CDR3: CASSIVGSGGYYGYTF. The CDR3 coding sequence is TGTGCCAGTAGTATAGTGGGGTCAGGGGGCTACTATGGCTACACCTTC.

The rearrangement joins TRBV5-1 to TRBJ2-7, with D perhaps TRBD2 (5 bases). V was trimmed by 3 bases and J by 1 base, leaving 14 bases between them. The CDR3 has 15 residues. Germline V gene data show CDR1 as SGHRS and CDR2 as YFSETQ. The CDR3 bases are TGCGCCAGCAGCTCAACCGGGGTCCCATCCTACGAGCAGTACTTC. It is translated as CASSSTGVPSYEQYF.

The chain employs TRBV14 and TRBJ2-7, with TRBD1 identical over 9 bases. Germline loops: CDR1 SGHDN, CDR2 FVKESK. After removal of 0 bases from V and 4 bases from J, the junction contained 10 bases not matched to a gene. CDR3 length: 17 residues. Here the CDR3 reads CASSQDLRDRATYEQYF. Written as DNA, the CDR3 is TGTGCCAGCAGCCAAGACCTCCGGGACAGGGCCACTTACGAGCAGTACTTC.

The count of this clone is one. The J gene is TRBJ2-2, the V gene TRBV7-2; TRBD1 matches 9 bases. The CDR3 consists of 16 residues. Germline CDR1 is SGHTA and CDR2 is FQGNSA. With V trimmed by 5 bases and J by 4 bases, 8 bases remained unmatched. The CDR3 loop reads CASSPQGAFSTGELFF. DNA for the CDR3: TGTGCCAGCAGCCCACAGGGGGCATTCAGCACCGGGGAGCTGTTTTTT.

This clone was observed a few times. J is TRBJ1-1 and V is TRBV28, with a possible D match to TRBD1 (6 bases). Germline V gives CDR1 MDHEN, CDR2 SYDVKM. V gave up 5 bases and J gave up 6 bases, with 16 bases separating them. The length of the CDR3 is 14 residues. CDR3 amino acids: CASSIYTGKSEAFF. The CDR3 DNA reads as TGTGCCAGCAGTATTTATACAGGGAAGTCTGAAGCTTTCTTT.

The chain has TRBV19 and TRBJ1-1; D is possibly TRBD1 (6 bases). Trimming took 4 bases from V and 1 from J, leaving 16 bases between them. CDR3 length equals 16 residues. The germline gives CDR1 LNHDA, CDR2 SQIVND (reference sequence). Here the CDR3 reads CASSTYPTGWNTEAFF. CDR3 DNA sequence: TGTGCCAGTAGTACCTACCCGACAGGATGGAACACTGAAGCTTTCTTT. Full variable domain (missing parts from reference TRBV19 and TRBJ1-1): DGGITQSPKYLFRKEGQNVTLSCEQNLNHDAMYWYRQDPGQGLRLIYYSQIVNDFQKGDIAEGYSVSREKKESFPLTVTSAQKNPTAFYLCASSTYPTGWNTEAFFGQGTRLTVV.